These 25 T cell receptor beta chains share one sample of origin, sequenced in a study of human T cells and chemical hapten exposure. Stated time point: pre-sensitization, week 0. Specified treatment: therapeutic diphenylcyclopropenone sensitization with weekly scalp DPC. TCRdb reprocessed the RACE reads via MiXCR and lists one record per CDR3 protein. The sample lists tens of thousands of distinct CDR3 sequences; 5.5% to 7.5% were seen once. The sample here was whole blood, taken in connection with sensitization to the hapten diphenylcyclopropenone (DPC). The receptor source for this set is a woman aged 30 to 39 with alopecia areata. Some clones in this sample may be carry-over from other donors' samples.

This clonotype was seen repeatedly, ten times or more. The rearrangement uses TRBV29-1 and TRBJ2-3; either TRBD1 or TRBD2 may supply D (6 bases each). The CDR3 is 14 residues long. Looked up from germline, CDR1 is SQVTM and CDR2 is ANQGSEA. V was trimmed by 6 bases and J by 1 base, leaving 14 bases between them. The CDR3 protein is CSVAGTFGTDTQYF. The CDR3 DNA reads as TGCAGCGTGGCGGGGACATTTGGCACAGATACGCAGTATTTT.

This clonotype was found many times. The genes are TRBV5-6 and TRBJ2-5; D gene ambiguous. From germline, CDR1 is SGHDT and CDR2 YYEEEE. This CDR3 spans 15 amino acids. The ends were cut back, 4 bases at V and 4 bases at J, with 17 bases in the middle. The CDR3 spells CASSPDLDGSETQYF. The CDR3 nucleotides are TGTGCCAGCAGCCCCGATTTAGACGGATCAGAGACCCAGTACTTC. Complete variable domain (other parts from reference TRBV5-6 and TRBJ2-5): DAGVTQSPTHLIKTRGQQVTLRCSPKSGHDTVSWYQQALGQGPQFIFQYYEEEERQRGNFPDRFSGHQFPNYSSELNVNALLLGDSALYLCASSPDLDGSETQYFGPGTRLLVL.

This clonotype was observed at least ten times. The rearrangement links TRBV5-4 to TRBJ1-1; D is ambiguous. Germline CDR1 SGHNT, CDR2 YYREEE (reference sequence). Deletions cut 4 bases from V and 4 bases from J, with 17 bases between. The length of the CDR3 is 15 residues. The CDR3 region is CASSPRGGPATEAFF. The CDR3 nucleotides read TGTGCCAGCAGCCCGCGCGGAGGGCCGGCCACTGAAGCTTTCTTT. Based on the CDR3 plus reference TRBV5-4 and TRBJ1-1, the full variable domain is ETGVTQSPTHLIKTRGQQVTLRCSSQSGHNTVSWYQQALGQGPQFIFQYYREEENGRGNFPPRFSGLQFPNYSSELNVNALELDDSALYLCASSPRGGPATEAFFGQGTRLTVV.

This clonotype was recorded many times. This chain joins TRBV25-1 and TRBJ2-3; 7 positions agree with TRBD1. Trimming took 6 bases from V and 1 from J; bases not matched to a gene: 4. Looked up from germline, CDR1 is MGHDK and CDR2 is SYGVNS. The CDR3 has 14 residues. CDR3 in DNA: TGTGCCAGCAGCCGACAGGGTCGCACAGATACGCAGTATTTT. Amino acid sequence: CASSRQGRTDTQYF. Looking up the rest from reference TRBV25-1 and TRBJ2-3 gives the full variable domain: EADIYQTPRYLVIGTGKKITLECSQTMGHDKMYWYQQDPGMELHLIHYSYGVNSTEKGDLSSESTVSRIRTEHFPLTLESARPSHTSQYLCASSRQGRTDTQYFGPGTRLTVL.

This clonotype appeared many times. The J gene is TRBJ1-1, the V gene TRBV11-1; D call uncertain. The CDR3 extends over 12 amino acids. V was cut by 5 bases and J by 7 bases, with 11 bases left in between. The V gene's germline CDR1 is SGHAT and CDR2 FQDESV (reference sequence). CDR3 bases: TGTGCCAGCAGCCCTAGTCGGTATGAAGCTTTCTTT. This gives the protein CASSPSRYEAFF.

This clonotype has ten or more counts. The chain is built from TRBV2 and TRBJ1-5; D is perhaps TRBD1 (6 bases). This CDR3 region has 15 residues. Germline-derived CDR1 and CDR2 are SNHLY and FYNNEI. Trimming cost V 6 bases and J 5 bases, with 17 bases left between them. The DNA for the CDR3 is TGTGCCAGCAGGCCAGGGGTTGGGGGTTATCAGCCCCAGCATTTT. It specifies CASRPGVGGYQPQHF.

This clonotype appeared many times. This chain links TRBV6-6 with TRBJ1-3; D might be TRBD1 (5 bases). Germline-derived CDR1 and CDR2 are MNHNY and SVGAGI (reference sequence). This CDR3 has 12 residues. V was trimmed by 11 bases and J by 0 bases, leaving 8 bases between them. CDR3 amino acids: CAPDSSGNTIYF. The CDR3, as DNA: TGTGCCCCCGACAGCTCTGGAAACACCATATATTTT.

V gene TRBV10-3 combines with J gene TRBJ1-6, with D possibly being TRBD1 (5 bases). The length of the CDR3 is 16 residues. Germline V gene lookup returns CDR1 ENHRY and CDR2 SYGVKD. V was pared by 5 bases and J by 5 bases, with 16 bases between. Written as DNA, the CDR3 is TGTGCCATCAGTATCGGGGGTATGGTTAATAATTCACCCCTCCACTTT. Translation gives CAISIGGMVNNSPLHF.

This clonotype was seen many times. The chain is built from TRBV2 and TRBJ2-5, with D maybe TRBD1 (6 bases). This CDR3 region has 12 residues. The V gene's germline CDR1 is SNHLY and CDR2 FYNNEI. The V and J ends lost 6 bases and 7 bases respectively, with 12 bases between them. CDR3: CASSGDNPTQYF. The CDR3 nucleotides are TGTGCCAGCAGCGGGGACAACCCGACCCAGTACTTC.

This clonotype was detected many times. This rearrangement joins TRBV12-3 or TRBV12-4 to TRBJ1-6, with D possibly matching TRBD1 (6 bases). The CDR3 extends over 14 amino acids. The V gene lost 5 bases and the J gene lost 9 bases, with 14 bases spanning the gap. The CDR3 reads CASSLQGVISPLHF. CDR3 sequence (DNA): TGTGCCAGCAGTCTACAGGGAGTGATTTCACCCCTCCACTTT.

Many counts were recorded for this clonotype. The V and J genes are TRBV5-6 and TRBJ1-3; D gene unclear. The germline V gene has CDR1 SGHDT and CDR2 YYEEEE. CDR3 size: 15 residues. V lost 2 bases, J lost 0 bases, and 9 bases lay in between. CDR3: CASSFRSNSGNTIYF. The CDR3 region has the DNA TGTGCCAGCAGCTTTCGAAGCAACTCTGGAAACACCATATATTTT.

This clonotype was picked up many times. The chain is built from TRBV6-1 and TRBJ2-4, with 11 bases lining up with TRBD1. The CDR3 has 17 amino acids. With 8 bases clipped from V and 12 bases from J, the junction kept 21 bases outside the gene matches. The V gene's germline CDR1 is MNHNS and CDR2 SASEGT. CDR3 sequence (DNA): TGTGCCAGCGAAGGACAGGGGGCTAGCGGGCCTCAAGGGGCTCAGTACTTC. Its translation is CASEGQGASGPQGAQYF.

This clonotype was seen at least ten times. The junction departs from germline at one end; a sequencing error may be responsible. The chain has TRBV27 and TRBJ1-5; 7 nucleotides match TRBD1. The CDR3 contains 15 residues. The V gene's germline CDR1 is MNHEY and CDR2 SMNVEV (reference sequence). Here the CDR3 reads CASSLSQGFRQPQHF. CDR3 bases: TGTGCCAGCAGCTTATCACAGGGGTTTAGGCAGCCCCAGCATTTT.

The rearrangement uses TRBV11-2 and TRBJ2-3; a possible D gene is TRBD2 (6 bases). This CDR3 spans 16 amino acids. V lost 4 bases to trimming and J lost 2 bases, with 16 bases between them. The V gene's germline CDR1 is SGHAT and CDR2 FQNNGV. The CDR3 here is CASSSRISGSTDTQYF. The DNA for the CDR3 is TGTGCCAGCAGCTCCAGGATTAGCGGATCCACAGATACGCAGTATTTT.

This clonotype was observed at least ten times. CDR3 coding DNA: TGCAGTGCTACCCGAGCGGGGTTGTACTACGAGCAGTACTTC. The encoded protein is CSATRAGLYYEQYF. The chain combines TRBV20-1 with TRBJ2-7; 7 bases align to TRBD2. Per the germline V gene, CDR1 is DFQATT and CDR2 is SNEGSKA (reference sequence). This CDR3 comprises 14 residues. J lost 3 bases, V lost 4 bases, and 9 bases had no gene match.

The V call is TRBV6-1, the J call TRBJ1-2; no clear D. From germline, CDR1 is MNHNS and CDR2 SASEGT. This CDR3 has 13 amino acids. V was trimmed by 2 bases and J by 8 bases, leaving 12 bases between them. CDR3 in DNA: TGTGCCAGCAGTGAAATTGGGGAGGGAGGCTACACCTTC. It codes for CASSEIGEGGYTF.

This clonotype is medium-sized. The genes are TRBV6-2 or TRBV6-3 and TRBJ1-1, with D uncertain. The CDR3 runs to 13 residues. Trimming shortened V by 5 bases and J by 1 base, and 8 bases separated the two germline ends. Germline-derived CDR1 and CDR2 are MNHEY and SVGEGT. The CDR3 DNA sequence: TGTGCCAGCAGTATGACTGAGAACACTGAAGCTTTCTTT. Translation: CASSMTENTEAFF.

The sample holds many counts of this clonotype. This chain joins TRBV29-1 and TRBJ1-1; D call uncertain. The V end was cut by 1 base, the J end by 2 bases, with 8 bases between. The CDR3 covers 13 residues. Germline V CDR1 and CDR2: SQVTM, ANQGSEA. This CDR3 reads CSVEADGNTEAFF. CDR3 DNA sequence: TGCAGCGTTGAAGCGGACGGTAACACTGAAGCTTTCTTT. Drawing the rest from reference TRBV29-1 and TRBJ1-1, the complete variable domain is SAVISQKPSRDICQRGTSLTIQCQVDSQVTMMFWYRQQPGQSLTLIATANQGSEATYESGFVIDKFPISRPNLTFSTLTVSNMSPEDSSIYLCSVEADGNTEAFFGQGTRLTVV.

This clonotype came up a few times. The rearrangement links TRBV4-2 to TRBJ1-2; D is undetermined. Trimming shortened V by 2 bases and J by 4 bases, and 11 bases separated the two germline ends. The germline V gene encodes CDR1 LGHNA and CDR2 YNFKEQ. The CDR3 runs 14 residues. The CDR3 DNA follows: TGTGCCAGCAGCCAATTCCGGGGATTCTATGGCTACACCTTC. This codes for CASSQFRGFYGYTF.

This clonotype was recorded at least ten times. V gene TRBV19 combines with J gene TRBJ2-1, with unresolved D. Trimming pared 2 bases from V and 2 bases from J, leaving 10 bases between. CDR3 size: 15 residues. Germline V gene sequence: CDR1 LNHDA, CDR2 SQIVND (reference sequence). Here the CDR3 DNA reads TGTGCCAGTAGTATACAGACCAACGCCTACAATGAGCAGTTCTTC. Amino acid sequence: CASSIQTNAYNEQFF.

There are a few counts of this clonotype. V is TRBV19 and J is TRBJ2-5; perhaps TRBD2 as D (6 bases). With 3 bases removed from V and 5 bases from J, the gap between germline ends came to 7 bases. This CDR3 contains 12 residues. The germline CDR1 and CDR2 sequences are LNHDA and SQIVND (reference sequence). The CDR3 DNA reads TGTGCCAGTAGTATTGGGGGGGAGACCCAGTACTTC. Residues: CASSIGGETQYF.

This clonotype was observed at least ten times. J is TRBJ2-3 and V is TRBV9; D is uncertain. The CDR3 sequence is 14 residues long. Germline values: CDR1 SGDLS, CDR2 YYNGEE. Trimming removed 3 bases from V and 2 bases from J, with 10 bases in between. CDR3 amino acids: CASSAGRTTDTQYF. As DNA, the CDR3 is TGTGCCAGCAGCGCCGGACGGACCACAGATACGCAGTATTTT.

In regard to this clonotype: The germline gene is not matched at one end of the junction; a read error may be the cause. This chain joins TRBV7-7 and TRBJ2-5; D may be TRBD1 or TRBD2 (5 bases each). CDR3 size: 13 residues. Germline assignment: CDR1 SSHAT and CDR2 FNYEAQ (reference sequence). The CDR3 coding sequence is TGTGCTAGCAGCTATGGGGGTCAAGAGACCCAGTACTTC. Protein product: CASSYGGQETQYF.

This clonotype was detected many times. DNA of the CDR3: TGTGCCAGCAGTTCAGGGACTAGCGGGGGTGAGCAGTTCTTC. This translates into CASSSGTSGGEQFF. The V gene is TRBV6-5, the J gene TRBJ2-1, with 14 bases identical to TRBD2. This CDR3 contains 14 residues. J lost 9 bases, V lost 4 bases, and 2 bases had no gene match. CDR1 and CDR2 from the germline V gene are MNHEY and SVGAGI.

This clonotype was recorded many times. The chain uses TRBV12-5 and TRBJ1-2; D remains unclear. Deletions cut 4 bases from V and 4 bases from J, with 10 bases between. CDR3 length equals 13 residues. CDR1 and CDR2 from the germline V gene are LGHNT and FRNRAP. CDR3 coding DNA: TGTGCTAGTGGTTATGGGAAAAGCTATGGCTACACCTTC. Translating gives CASGYGKSYGYTF. The full variable domain, with the rest looked up from reference TRBV12-5 and TRBJ1-2, is DARVTQTPRHKVTEMGQEVTMRCQPILGHNTVFWYRQTMMQGLELLAYFRNRAPLDDSGMPKDRFSAEMPDATLATLKIQPSEPRDSAVYFCASGYGKSYGYTFGSGTRLTVV.